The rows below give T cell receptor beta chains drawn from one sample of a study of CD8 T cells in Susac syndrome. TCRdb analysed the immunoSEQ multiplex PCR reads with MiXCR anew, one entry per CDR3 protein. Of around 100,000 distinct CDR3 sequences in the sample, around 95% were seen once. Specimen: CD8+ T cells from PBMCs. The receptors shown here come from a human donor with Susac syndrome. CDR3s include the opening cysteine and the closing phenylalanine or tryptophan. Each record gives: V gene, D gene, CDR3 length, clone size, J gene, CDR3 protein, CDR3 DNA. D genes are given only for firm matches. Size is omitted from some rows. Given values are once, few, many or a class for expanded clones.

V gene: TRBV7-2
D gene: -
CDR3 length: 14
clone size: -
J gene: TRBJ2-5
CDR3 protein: CASSLGGPQETQYF
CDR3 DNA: TGTGCCAGCAGCTTAGGCGGGCCCCAAGAGACCCAGTACTTC

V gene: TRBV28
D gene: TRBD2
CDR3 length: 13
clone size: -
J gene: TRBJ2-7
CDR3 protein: CATSALAVYEQYF
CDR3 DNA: TGTGCCACCAGTGCCCTAGCGGTCTACGAGCAGTACTTC

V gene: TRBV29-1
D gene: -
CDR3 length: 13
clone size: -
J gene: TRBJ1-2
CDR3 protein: CSVAQGPNYGYTF
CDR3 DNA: TGCAGCGTTGCACAGGGCCCTAACTATGGCTACACCTTC

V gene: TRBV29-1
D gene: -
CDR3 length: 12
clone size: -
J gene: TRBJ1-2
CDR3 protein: CSVQQEDYGYTF
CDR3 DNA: TGCAGCGTTCAACAGGAGGACTATGGCTACACCTTC

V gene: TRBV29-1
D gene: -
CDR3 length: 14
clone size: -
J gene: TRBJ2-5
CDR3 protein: CSVDGEQVGETQYF
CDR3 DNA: TGCAGCGTTGATGGGGAACAGGTCGGAGAGACCCAGTACTTC

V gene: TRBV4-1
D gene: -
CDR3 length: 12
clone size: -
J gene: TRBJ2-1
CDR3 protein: CASSQPQGEQFF
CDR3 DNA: TGCGCCAGCAGCCAACCCCAAGGGGAGCAGTTCTTC

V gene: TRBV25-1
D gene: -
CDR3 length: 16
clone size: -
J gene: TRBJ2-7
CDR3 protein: CASSEYGGGGSYEQYF
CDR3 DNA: TGTGCCAGCAGTGAATATGGAGGGGGTGGCTCCTACGAGCAGTACTTC

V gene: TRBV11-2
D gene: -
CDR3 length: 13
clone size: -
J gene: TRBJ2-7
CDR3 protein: CASSSQGSNEQYF
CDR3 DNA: TGTGCCAGCAGCTCCCAGGGAAGCAACGAGCAGTACTTC

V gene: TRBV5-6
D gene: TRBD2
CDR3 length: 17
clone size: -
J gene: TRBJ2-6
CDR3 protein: CASTRLAGVTGANVLTF
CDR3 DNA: TGTGCCAGCACCAGACTAGCGGGAGTGACCGGGGCCAACGTCCTGACTTTC

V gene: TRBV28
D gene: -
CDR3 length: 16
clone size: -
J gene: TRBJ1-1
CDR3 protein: CASRQSVGSGNTEAFF
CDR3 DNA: TGTGCCAGCAGACAATCAGTAGGGTCGGGGAACACTGAAGCTTTCTTT

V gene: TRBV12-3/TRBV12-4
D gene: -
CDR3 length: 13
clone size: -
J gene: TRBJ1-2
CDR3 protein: CASSPPENYGYTF
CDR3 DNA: TGTGCCAGCAGCCCGCCAGAAAACTATGGCTACACCTTC

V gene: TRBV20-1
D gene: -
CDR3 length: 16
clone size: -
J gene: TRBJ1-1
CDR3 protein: CSAGDTVTIMNTEAFF
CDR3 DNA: TGCAGTGCCGGGGACACGGTTACGATCATGAACACTGAAGCTTTCTTT

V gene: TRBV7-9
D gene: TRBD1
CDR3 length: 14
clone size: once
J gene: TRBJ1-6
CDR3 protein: CASNDQGVNSPLHF
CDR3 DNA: TGTGCCAGCAACGATCAGGGGGTTAATTCACCCCTCCACTTT

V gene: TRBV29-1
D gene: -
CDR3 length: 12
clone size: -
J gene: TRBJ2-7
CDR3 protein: CSVGTIYNEQYF
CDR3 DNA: TGCAGCGTCGGAACTATATATAACGAGCAGTACTTC

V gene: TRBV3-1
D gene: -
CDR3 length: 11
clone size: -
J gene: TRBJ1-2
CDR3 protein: CASSHSYGYTF
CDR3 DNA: TGTGCCAGCAGCCATTCCTATGGCTACACCTTC

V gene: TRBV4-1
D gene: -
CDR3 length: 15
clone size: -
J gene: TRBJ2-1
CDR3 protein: CASSHRDSSLDEQFF
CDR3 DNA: TGCGCCAGCAGCCATAGGGACTCAAGTCTCGACGAGCAGTTCTTC

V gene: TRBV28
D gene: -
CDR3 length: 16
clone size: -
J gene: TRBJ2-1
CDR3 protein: CASTPRGYFSYNEQFF
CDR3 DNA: TGTGCCAGCACCCCTCGGGGGTACTTTTCCTACAATGAGCAGTTCTTC

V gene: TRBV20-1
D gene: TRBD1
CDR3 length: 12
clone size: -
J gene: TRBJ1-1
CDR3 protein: CSAGQGATEAFF
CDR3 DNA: TGCAGTGCGGGACAGGGGGCGACTGAAGCTTTCTTT

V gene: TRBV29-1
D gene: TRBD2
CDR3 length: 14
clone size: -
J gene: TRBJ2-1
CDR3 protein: CSVVRASGYNEQFF
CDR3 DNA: TGCAGCGTTGTTAGGGCTAGCGGATACAATGAGCAGTTCTTC

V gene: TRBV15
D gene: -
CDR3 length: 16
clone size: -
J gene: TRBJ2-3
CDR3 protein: CATSRERQGGADTQYF
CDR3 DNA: TGTGCCACCAGCAGAGAACGGCAGGGTGGAGCAGATACGCAGTATTTT

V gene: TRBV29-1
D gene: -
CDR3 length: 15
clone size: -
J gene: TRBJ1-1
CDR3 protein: CSVEVTGGYDTEAFF
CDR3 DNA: TGCAGCGTTGAAGTAACAGGCGGTTACGACACTGAAGCTTTCTTT

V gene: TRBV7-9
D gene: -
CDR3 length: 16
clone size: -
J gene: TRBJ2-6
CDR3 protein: CASSNADPSGANVLTF
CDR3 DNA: TGTGCCAGCAGCAACGCAGATCCCTCTGGGGCCAACGTCCTGACTTTC

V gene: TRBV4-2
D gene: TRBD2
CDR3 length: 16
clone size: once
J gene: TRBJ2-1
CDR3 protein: CASSQDSGGAYNEQFF
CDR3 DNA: TGTGCCAGCAGCCAAGATAGCGGGGGGGCCTACAATGAGCAGTTCTTC

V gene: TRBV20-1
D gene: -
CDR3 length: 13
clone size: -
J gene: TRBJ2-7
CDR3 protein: CSARGRGGGEQYF
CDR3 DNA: TGCAGTGCTAGAGGCAGGGGAGGCGGAGAGCAGTACTTC

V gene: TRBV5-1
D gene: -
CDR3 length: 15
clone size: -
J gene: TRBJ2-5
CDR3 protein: CASSLADDYQETQYF
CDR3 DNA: TGCGCCAGCAGCTTGGCCGACGACTACCAAGAGACCCAGTACTTC

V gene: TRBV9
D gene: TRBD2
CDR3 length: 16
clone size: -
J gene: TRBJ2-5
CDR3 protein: CASSGSQSGRRETQYF
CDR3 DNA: TGTGCCAGCAGCGGCTCCCAAAGCGGGAGAAGGGAGACCCAGTACTTC

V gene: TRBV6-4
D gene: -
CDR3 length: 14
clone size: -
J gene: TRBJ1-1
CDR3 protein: CASSEGPENTEAFF
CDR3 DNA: TGTGCCAGCAGTGAGGGACCGGAGAACACTGAAGCTTTCTTT

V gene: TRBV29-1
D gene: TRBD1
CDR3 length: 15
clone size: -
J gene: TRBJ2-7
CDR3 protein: CSVSRSGDRGSEQYF
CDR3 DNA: TGCAGCGTCTCAAGGAGCGGGGACAGGGGGAGCGAGCAGTACTTC

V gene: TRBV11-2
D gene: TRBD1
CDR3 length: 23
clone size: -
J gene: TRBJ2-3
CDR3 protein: CASSLGQGASYGLLVPSTDTQYF
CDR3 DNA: TGTGCCAGCAGCTTAGGCCAGGGGGCCTCTTATGGCCTTTTGGTCCCAAGCACAGATACGCAGTATTTT

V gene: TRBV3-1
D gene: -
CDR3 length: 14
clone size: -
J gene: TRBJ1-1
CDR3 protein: CASSQEGGSPEAFF
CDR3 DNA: TGTGCCAGCAGCCAAGAGGGGGGCAGTCCTGAAGCTTTCTTT